These 9 T cell receptor beta chains were sequenced from one sample in a study of regulatory T cells in long-lasting Graves disease. Relying on iRepertoire HTBI primers and Arm-PCR of CDR3 regions, the team built TCR beta libraries. A single record per CDR3 protein comes from TCRdb applying MiXCR to the multiplex PCR reads. Among approximately 500,000 distinct CDR3 sequences listed, 20% to 25% were seen once. Indicated time point: persistent/refractory GD, antithyroid drugs over 5 years with positive TRAb. RNA extracted from PBMCs served as the sequencing template. This material consisted of peripheral blood mononuclear cells (PBMCs), taken when the disease was refractory, from a patient treated with antithyroid drugs. The receptor set was obtained from a female donor with Graves disease.

This clonotype showed up many times. The chain carries TRBV12-3 or TRBV12-4 and TRBJ1-1; D ambiguous. With 5 bases removed from V and 1 base from J, the gap between germline ends came to 11 bases. The CDR3 covers 14 residues. Here the CDR3 DNA reads TGTGCCAGCAGTCCTCGGAGTAGGAACACTGAAGCTTTCTTT. Translation gives CASSPRSRNTEAFF.

About this clonotype: Sequence at one end of the junction differs from germline and may be a read error. The V gene is TRBV7-7, the J gene TRBJ2-5; D unclear. In germline, CDR1 is SSHAT, CDR2 FNYEAQ (reference sequence). The CDR3 runs 15 residues. The CDR3 loop reads CASSLVPAKQETQYF. The DNA of the CDR3 is TGTGCTAGCAGCTTAGTTCCGGCGAAGCAAGAGACCCAGTACTTC.

This clonotype was seen a handful of times. V gene TRBV19 combines with J gene TRBJ2-7; 9 positions match TRBD2. This CDR3 contains 15 residues. Germline trimming cut 3 bases from V and 6 bases from J; bases unmatched to any gene: 9. Germline lookup yields CDR1 LNHDA and CDR2 SQIVND (reference sequence). In nucleotides, the CDR3 is TGTGCCAGTAGTATGCCGGGACTAGCAACCCGCGAGCAGTACTTC. Translation: CASSMPGLATREQYF. The full variable domain, completed using reference TRBV19 and TRBJ2-7, is DGGITQSPKYLFRKEGQNVTLSCEQNLNHDAMYWYRQDPGQGLRLIYYSQIVNDFQKGDIAEGYSVSREKKESFPLTVTSAQKNPTAFYLCASSMPGLATREQYFGPGTRLTVT.

CDR3 sequence reads: CASSSWGERGAPDTQYF. CDR3 coding DNA: TGTGCCAGCAGCTCCTGGGGGGAGCGGGGGGCGCCAGATACGCAGTATTTT. The chain employs TRBV7-2 and TRBJ2-3; 9 positions agree with TRBD2. J gave up 4 bases and V 4 bases, and 12 bases lay outside the gene matches. The V gene's germline CDR1 is SGHTA and CDR2 FQGNSA. The CDR3 runs to 17 residues.

In DNA form, the CDR3 reads TGTGCCAGCAGCTTAGCTCCAGGGGGGGAAAACATTCAGTACTTC. It codes for CASSLAPGGENIQYF. The chain has TRBV7-9 and TRBJ2-4; D is tentatively TRBD1 or TRBD2 (7 bases each). With 0 bases removed from V and 5 bases from J, the gap between germline ends came to 11 bases. The germline V gene has CDR1 SEHNR and CDR2 FQNEAQ (reference sequence). CDR3 length equals 15 residues.

This clonotype was seen ten or more times. The chain is built from TRBV29-1 and TRBJ1-2, with D possibly matching TRBD1 (5 bases). The CDR3 runs to 12 residues. Deletions cut 6 bases from V and 5 bases from J, with 13 bases between. Germline-derived CDR1 and CDR2 are SQVTM and ANQGSEA. The CDR3, as DNA: TGCAGCGTGGGGGAGCCCGGGTATGGCTACACCTTC. Translated: CSVGEPGYGYTF.

This clonotype was observed a single time. The chain is built from TRBV15 and TRBJ1-5; D is undetermined. CDR1 and CDR2 (germline): LNHNV, YYDKDF (reference sequence). Deletions cut 1 base from V and 7 bases from J, with 5 bases between. The CDR3 spans 12 residues. The CDR3 sequence: CATSRGAQPQHF. CDR3 coding DNA: TGTGCCACCAGCAGAGGAGCACAGCCCCAGCATTTT. Full variable domain (outside the CDR3, taken from reference TRBV15 and TRBJ1-5): DAMVIQNPRYQVTQFGKPVTLSCSQTLNHNVMYWYQQKSSQAPKLLFHYYDKDFNNEADTPDNFQSRRPNTSFCFLDIRSPGLGDTAMYLCATSRGAQPQHFGDGTRLSIL.

V usage is TRBV7-6 and J usage is TRBJ1-6; 9 nucleotides line up with TRBD1. The trim removed 4 bases at V and 2 bases at J, leaving 0 bases unmatched. The CDR3 covers 15 residues. Germline V gene lookup returns CDR1 SGHVS and CDR2 FNYEAQ. The CDR3 DNA reads as TGTGCCAGCAGCTGGGACAGGGCCTATAATTCACCCCTCCACTTT. The encoded protein is CASSWDRAYNSPLHF.

The V and J genes are TRBV7-9 and TRBJ2-1; perhaps TRBD1 as D (5 bases). With 5 bases removed from V and 10 bases from J, the gap between germline ends came to 15 bases. The length of the CDR3 is 13 residues. The V gene's germline CDR1 is SEHNR and CDR2 FQNEAQ (reference sequence). CDR3 coding DNA: TGTGCCAGCAGCGGACATCAGGGTGACGAGCAGTTCTTC. Its translation is CASSGHQGDEQFF.